This T cell receptor beta chain was sequenced during a study of glioma-infiltrating T cells. The study, taken as a whole, reports: Above-expected tissue-blood divergence occurred in all gliomas, most in low-grade ones.

In germline, CDR1 is SGDLS, CDR2 YYNGEE. Trimming left V 0 bases short and J 5 bases short, with 11 bases between. CDR3 length: 14 amino acids. This clonotype has at least ten counts. Its antigen is not identified. Using RNA template, CDR3s of TCR alpha and beta were amplified with iRepertoire arm-PCR. TCRdb re-called the multiplex PCR reads with MiXCR, one entry per CDR3 protein. The sample lists 100,000 to 150,000 distinct CDR3 sequences; around 23% were seen once. The V gene is TRBV9, the J gene TRBJ2-5; D gene uncertain. The clonotype originates from a human donor with low-grade glioma or glioblastoma, undergoing nonglioma brain surgery, or in good health (not recorded which). Sequences were obtained from glioma tissue, nonneoplastic brain tissue, or PBMCs (not recorded which). Here the CDR3 reads CASSVGVAEETQYF. The CDR3 DNA is TGTGCCAGCAGCGTAGGTGTCGCCGAGGAGACCCAGTACTTC.